This T cell receptor (beta chain) was sequenced for a study of control samples from healthy donors and cancer patients. Generated by immunoSEQ multiplex PCR, the TCRdb table keeps only in-frame clones and is missing some. Altogether about 130,000 clones are present, approximately 92% being singletons, with the ten largest covering 0.55% to 0.6%. In the case of this clone: Germline is not matched at one junction end, which may reflect a read error. Within the sample, other DNA sequences also encode this same CDR3.

CDR1 and CDR2 (germline): SGHTA, FQGNSA. This CDR3 spans 17 amino acids. This chain uses TRBV7-2 with TRBJ2-2, with a tentative D call TRBD2 (7 bases). This TCR was recovered from a man aged 80 or over with head and neck cancer. Sequencing used PBMCs. The CDR3 DNA follows: TGTGCCAGCAGCTTAGGGGGCGGGAGTTGGGACACCGGTGAGCTGTTTTTT. This encodes CASSLGGGSWDTGELFF. The complete variable domain, with remaining parts taken from reference TRBV7-2 and TRBJ2-2, reads GAGVSQSPSNKVTEKGKDVELRCDPISGHTALYWYRQSLGQGLEFLIYFQGNSAPDKSGLPSDRFSAERTGGSVSTLTIQRTQQEDSAVYLCASSLGGGSWDTGELFFGEGSRLTVL.